Given below is one T cell receptor (beta chain) in context. Other nucleotide sequences in the sample specify the same CDR3. The data stem from a study of cytomegalovirus exposure and HLA in healthy donors. Data came from immunoSEQ multiplex PCR; TCRdb stores just in-frame clones and leaves some out. This sample has 150,000 to 250,000 clones; around 80% occur once, and the top ten carry roughly 12%. This CDR3 comprises 15 residues. CDR1 KGHSH and CDR2 LQKENI come from the germline V gene. V dropped 3 bases and J dropped 2; count of bases not matched to a gene: 3. The rearrangement links TRBV18 to TRBJ2-7, with TRBD2 identical over 11 bases. This receptor was obtained from a woman aged 25 to 45 in good health and CMV-seropositive. What was sequenced was PBMCs. CDR3 residues: CASSPPLAGAYEQYF. The CDR3 bases are TGTGCCAGCTCACCCCCACTAGCGGGAGCCTACGAGCAGTACTTC.